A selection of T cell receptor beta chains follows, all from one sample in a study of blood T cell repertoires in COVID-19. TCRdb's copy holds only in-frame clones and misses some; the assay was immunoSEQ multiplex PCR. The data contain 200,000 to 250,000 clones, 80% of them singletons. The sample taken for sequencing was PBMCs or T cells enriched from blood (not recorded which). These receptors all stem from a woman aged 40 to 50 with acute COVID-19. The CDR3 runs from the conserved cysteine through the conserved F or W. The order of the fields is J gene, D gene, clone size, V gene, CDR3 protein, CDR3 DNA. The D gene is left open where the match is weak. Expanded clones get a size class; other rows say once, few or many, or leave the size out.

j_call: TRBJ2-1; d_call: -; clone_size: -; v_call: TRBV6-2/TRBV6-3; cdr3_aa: CASSYTDGINEQFF; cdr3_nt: TGTGCCAGCAGTTACACGGACGGGATCAATGAGCAGTTCTTC
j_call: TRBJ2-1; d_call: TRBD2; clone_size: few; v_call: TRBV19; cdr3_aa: CATGLAGVSNEQFF; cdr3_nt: TGTGCCACCGGACTAGCGGGAGTCTCCAATGAGCAGTTCTTC
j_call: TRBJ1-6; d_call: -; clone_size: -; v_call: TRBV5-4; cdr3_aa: CASSLQGLENSPLHF; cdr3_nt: TGTGCCAGCAGCTTGCAGGGGCTGGAAAATTCACCCCTCCACTTT
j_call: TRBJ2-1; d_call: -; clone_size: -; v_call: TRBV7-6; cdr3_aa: CASSLAAGNEQFF; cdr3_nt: TGTGCCAGCAGCTTAGCAGCGGGCAATGAGCAGTTCTTC
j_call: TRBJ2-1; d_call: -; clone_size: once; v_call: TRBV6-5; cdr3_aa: CASSQGRYNEQFF; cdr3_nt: TGTGCCAGCAGCCAGGGTCGGTACAATGAGCAGTTCTTC
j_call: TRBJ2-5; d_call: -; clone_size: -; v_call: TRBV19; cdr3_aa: CASSTPGFRETQYF; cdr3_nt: TGTGCCAGTAGCACGCCGGGATTCCGGGAGACCCAGTACTTC
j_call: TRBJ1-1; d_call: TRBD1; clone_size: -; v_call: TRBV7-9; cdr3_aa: CASSPRPGQGVAEAFF; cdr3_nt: TGTGCCAGCAGCCCACGACCGGGACAGGGTGTGGCTGAAGCTTTCTTT
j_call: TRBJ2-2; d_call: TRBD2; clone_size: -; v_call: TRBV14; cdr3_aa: CASSQVRLAGKAGELFF; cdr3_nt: TGTGCCAGCAGCCAAGTCCGACTAGCGGGGAAGGCCGGGGAGCTGTTTTTT
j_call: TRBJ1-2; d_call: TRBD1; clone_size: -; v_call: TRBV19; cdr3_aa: CASSPGGGIAASGYTF; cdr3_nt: TGTGCCAGTAGTCCAGGGGGCGGGATAGCCGCTTCGGGCTACACCTTC
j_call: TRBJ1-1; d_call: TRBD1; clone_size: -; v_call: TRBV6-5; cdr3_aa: CASSPGGRHGGFF; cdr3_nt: TGTGCCAGCAGTCCAGGGGGCAGACACGGCGGTTTCTTT
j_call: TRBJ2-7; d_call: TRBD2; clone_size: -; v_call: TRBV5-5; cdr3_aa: CASSYGGEQYF; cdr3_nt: TGTGCCAGCAGCTACGGGGGGGAGCAGTACTTC
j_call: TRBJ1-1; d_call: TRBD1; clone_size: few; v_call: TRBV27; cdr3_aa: CASSSDRAIGAEAFF; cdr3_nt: TGTGCCAGCAGTTCCGACAGGGCCATAGGCGCTGAAGCTTTCTTT
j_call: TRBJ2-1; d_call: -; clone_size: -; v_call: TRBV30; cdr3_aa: CAWSFETKEEQFF; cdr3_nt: TGTGCCTGGAGTTTCGAAACTAAGGAGGAGCAGTTCTTC
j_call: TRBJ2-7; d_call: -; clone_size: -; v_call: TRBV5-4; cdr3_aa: CASWGLDEQYF; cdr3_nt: TGTGCCAGCTGGGGCCTCGACGAGCAGTACTTC
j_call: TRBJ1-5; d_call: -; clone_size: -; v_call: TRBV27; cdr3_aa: CASSFSAGIFLGNQPQHF; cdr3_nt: TGTGCCAGCAGTTTCTCGGCCGGGATCTTTCTTGGCAATCAGCCCCAGCATTTT
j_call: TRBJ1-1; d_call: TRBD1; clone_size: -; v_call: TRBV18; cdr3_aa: CASSRGQEGAEAFF; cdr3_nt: TGTGCCAGCTCACGAGGACAGGAGGGGGCTGAAGCTTTCTTT
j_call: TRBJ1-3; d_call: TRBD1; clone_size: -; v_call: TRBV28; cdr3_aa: CASSFPRDSNTIYF; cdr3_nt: TGTGCCAGCAGTTTTCCCCGGGACAGTAACACCATATATTTT
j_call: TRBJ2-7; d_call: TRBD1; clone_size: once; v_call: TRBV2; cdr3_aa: CASSTDRGRGYEQYF; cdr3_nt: TGTGCCAGCAGTACCGACAGGGGGCGAGGGTACGAGCAGTACTTC
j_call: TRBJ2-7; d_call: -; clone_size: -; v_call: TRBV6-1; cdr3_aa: CASSELGGSSYEQYF; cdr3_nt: TGTGCCAGCAGTGAACTCGGCGGTAGCTCCTACGAGCAGTACTTC
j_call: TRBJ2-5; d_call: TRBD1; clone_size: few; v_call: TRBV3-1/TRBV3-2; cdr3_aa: CASRSGTGIIGLRETQYF; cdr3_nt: TGTGCCAGCAGGTCCGGGACAGGGATTATCGGATTGCGGGAGACCCAGTACTTC
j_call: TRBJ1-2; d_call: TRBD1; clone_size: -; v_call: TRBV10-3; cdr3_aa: CAARDRANYGYTF; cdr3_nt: TGTGCCGCTCGGGACAGGGCTAACTATGGCTACACCTTC
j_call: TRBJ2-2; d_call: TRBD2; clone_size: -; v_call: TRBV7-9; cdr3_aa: CASLGSGISNTGELFF; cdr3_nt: TGTGCCAGCTTGGGTAGCGGGATAAGTAACACCGGGGAGCTGTTTTTT
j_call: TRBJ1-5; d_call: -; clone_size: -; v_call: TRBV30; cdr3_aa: CAWSRGGLQPQHF; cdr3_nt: TGTGCCTGGAGTAGGGGGGGCCTTCAGCCCCAGCATTTT
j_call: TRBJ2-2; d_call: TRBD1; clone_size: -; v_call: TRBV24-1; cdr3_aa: CATSDSDRGTTGELFF; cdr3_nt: TGTGCCACCAGTGATTCGGACAGGGGTACCACCGGGGAGCTGTTTTTT
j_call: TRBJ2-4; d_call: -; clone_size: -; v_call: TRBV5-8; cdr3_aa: CASSLQVRRDIQYF; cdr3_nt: TGTGCCAGCAGCTTACAGGTTAGAAGGGACATTCAGTACTTC
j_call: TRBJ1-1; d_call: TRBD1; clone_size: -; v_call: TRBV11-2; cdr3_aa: CASRTGDGTEAFF; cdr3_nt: TGTGCCAGCAGGACAGGGGATGGCACTGAAGCTTTCTTT
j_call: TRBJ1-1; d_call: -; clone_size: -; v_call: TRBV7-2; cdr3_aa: CASSFFGRGNTEAFF; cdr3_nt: TGTGCCAGCAGCTTCTTCGGCAGGGGGAACACTGAAGCTTTCTTT
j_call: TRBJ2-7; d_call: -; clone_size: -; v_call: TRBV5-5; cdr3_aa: CASSLMSVVASEQYF; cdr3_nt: TGTGCCAGCAGCTTGATGTCAGTCGTCGCCTCCGAGCAGTACTTC
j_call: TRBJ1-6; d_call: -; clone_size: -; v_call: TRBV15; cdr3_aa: CATSPRDVSSYNSPLHF; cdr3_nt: TGTGCCACCAGCCCCAGGGATGTTAGCTCCTATAATTCACCCCTCCACTTT
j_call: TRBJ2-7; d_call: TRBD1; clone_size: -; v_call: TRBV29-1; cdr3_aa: CSVRQGNEQYF; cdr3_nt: TGCAGCGTCAGACAGGGGAACGAGCAGTACTTC
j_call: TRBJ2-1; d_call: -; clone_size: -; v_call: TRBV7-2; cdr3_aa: CASSPWGGAVNEQFF; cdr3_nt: TGTGCCAGCAGCCCCTGGGGGGGCGCAGTCAATGAGCAGTTCTTC